This T cell receptor (beta chain) comes out of a study of identical twins (dated by TCRdb to 2016 to 2018). Study-level background: To test whether fetal clonotypes persist, the study used deep sequencing on TCR alpha and beta repertoires from monozygotic twins, unrelated adults of various ages, and cord blood. To rule out contamination, the twin experiments were replicated at different times with different library preparation protocols. What the study reported, not specific to this receptor: Abundant cord blood beta clonotypes carried fewer insertions; young adult naive repertoires showed a weaker similar trend, while memory repertoires showed none. Zero-insertion analyses could be partly confounded by invariant T cells such as MAIT and iNKT, although diverse VJ usage argued against such confounding for most clonotypes. Excess twin sharing in beta out-of-frame sequences was weaker because fewer shared sequences lowered the signal-to-noise ratio. Because the same donors could not be followed over many years, the conclusions relied on cross-sectional statistical analysis. Out-of-frame TCR alpha sharing in monozygotic twins was systematically underestimated by recombination models, whereas sharing between unrelated individuals was in agreement with the recombination models. Compared with coincidental sharing between unrelated individuals, out-of-frame TCR alpha sequences shared between twins had an excess of sequences with low generation probability.

The library relied on 5' RACE. The instrument given in TCRdb is Illumina HiSeq 2000. Template switching added a universal primer binding site, and the final cDNA carried a unique molecular identifier that allowed TCR cDNA molecules to be counted accurately. Specific primers in the conserved constant-segment region were used to synthesize first-strand cDNA for the TCR alpha and beta chains. To control for contamination, every cDNA library carried two barcodes: a SMART-Mk sample barcode plus Illumina barcodes. TruSeq adapter sequences, together with Illumina sample barcodes, were added in two successive PCR steps. TCR alpha and beta cDNA libraries were sequenced on the Illumina HiSeq platform with custom primers. Processing in the source paper ran as follows. MiGEC was used to process raw reads and extract unique molecular identifiers, and MiXCR was used to find CDR3 positions. For each individual, recombination models were inferred using an EM algorithm with the repgenHMM and IGoR tools. The analysis of shared clonotypes was done with the tcR package in R, with sharing normalized by the product of cloneset sizes. Out-of-frame nonproductive sequences were analyzed to study raw recombination free of thymic and clonal selection effects. The public reads were quality trimmed at Q25 with fastp and then assembled into clones with MiXCR by TCRdb, keeping productive beta chains. CDR3 protein sequences are deduplicated, and each keeps its most common genes and DNA. The V and J calls shown here were made by TCRdb, not taken from the authors' results. Counted in this sample were some 590,000 distinct CDR3 sequences; approximately 9.6% of them appeared once. The ten most abundant clones make up roughly 3% of the sample.

The CDR3 has 19 amino acids, counting the end cysteine and phenylalanine. The only DNA kept is the CDR3, 57 bases in frame from the first base. Trimming removed 2 bases from V and 0 bases from J; the gene matches leave 10 bases unexplained. The germline V gene encodes CDR1 SGHAT and CDR2 FQNNGV. Every donor in the study was a healthy Caucasian. Three pairs of female monozygotic twins, all aged roughly 18 to 30 years, made up the twin cohort. The RNA used for TCR libraries was isolated from peripheral blood mononuclear cells. This clonotype appeared a few times. The antigen it recognizes is unknown. Per-base quality was not reported, and no clone a single base away is much larger than it. The data were also submitted as part of a second study, on yellow fever vaccine responses in identical twins. The second paper states: According to the authors, in identical twins the way T cells responded to vaccination appeared partly convergent and partly personalized. In identical twins, the study followed T cell clones that responded to the vaccine with precision.

This receptor was taken from a woman aged 18-29 years in good health. The chain employs TRBV11-2 and TRBJ2-1; 10 junctional bases match TRBD2. The sequenced sample was PBMCs. In nucleotide form, the sequence is TGTGCCAGCAGCTTAAACCGGCGAGCTAGCGGGAGCTCCTACAATGAGCAGTTCTTC. It encodes CASSLNRRASGSSYNEQFF.